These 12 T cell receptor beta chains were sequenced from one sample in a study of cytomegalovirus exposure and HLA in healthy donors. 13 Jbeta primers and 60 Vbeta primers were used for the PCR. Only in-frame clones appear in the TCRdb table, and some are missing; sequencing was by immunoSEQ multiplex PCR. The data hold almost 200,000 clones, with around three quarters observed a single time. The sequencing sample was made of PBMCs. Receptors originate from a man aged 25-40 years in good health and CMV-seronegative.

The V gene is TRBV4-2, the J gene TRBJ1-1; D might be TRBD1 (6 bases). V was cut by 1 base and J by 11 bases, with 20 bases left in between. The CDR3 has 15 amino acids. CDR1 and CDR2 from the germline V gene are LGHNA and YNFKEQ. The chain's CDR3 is CASSQGGRGPEPAFF. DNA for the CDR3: TGTGCCAGCAGCCAAGGGGGCAGGGGCCCCGAGCCGGCTTTCTTT.

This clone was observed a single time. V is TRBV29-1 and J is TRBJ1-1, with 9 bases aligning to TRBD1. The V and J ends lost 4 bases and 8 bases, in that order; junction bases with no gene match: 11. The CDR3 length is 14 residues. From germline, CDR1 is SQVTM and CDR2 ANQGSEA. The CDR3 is CSVGRDRALKEAFF. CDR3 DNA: TGCAGCGTTGGCCGGGACAGGGCACTTAAAGAAGCTTTCTTT.

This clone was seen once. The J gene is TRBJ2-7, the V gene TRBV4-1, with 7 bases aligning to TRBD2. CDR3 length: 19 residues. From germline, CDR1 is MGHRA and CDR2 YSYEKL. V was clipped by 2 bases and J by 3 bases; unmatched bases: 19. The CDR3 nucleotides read TGCGCCAGCAGCCAAAAGGATGGTAGCGGGTCCCCTTATATCTACGAGCAGTACTTC. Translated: CASSQKDGSGSPYIYEQYF.

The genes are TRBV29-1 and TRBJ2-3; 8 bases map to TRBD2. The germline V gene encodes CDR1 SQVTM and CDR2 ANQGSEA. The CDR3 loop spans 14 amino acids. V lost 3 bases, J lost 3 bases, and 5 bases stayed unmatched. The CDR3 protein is CSVEGSGKTDTQYF. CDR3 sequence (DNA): TGCAGCGTTGAGGGTAGCGGGAAGACAGATACGCAGTATTTT.

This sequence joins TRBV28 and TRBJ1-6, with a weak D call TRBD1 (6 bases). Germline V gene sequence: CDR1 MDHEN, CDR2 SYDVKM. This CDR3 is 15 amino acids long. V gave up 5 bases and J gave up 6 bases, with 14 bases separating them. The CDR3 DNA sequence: TGTGCCAGCAGTGTGGGTCAGGGGAGTAATTCACCCCTCCACTTT. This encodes CASSVGQGSNSPLHF.

The CDR3 coding sequence is TGCAGCGTTGAAGATGGTCTAGCTGAGTCCTACGAGCAGTACTTC. Translation: CSVEDGLAESYEQYF. The rearrangement joins TRBV29-1 to TRBJ2-7, with D possibly TRBD2 on 5 matching bases. The length of the CDR3 is 15 residues. With 0 bases removed from V and 1 base from J, the gap between germline ends came to 13 bases. Germline-derived CDR1 and CDR2 are SQVTM and ANQGSEA.

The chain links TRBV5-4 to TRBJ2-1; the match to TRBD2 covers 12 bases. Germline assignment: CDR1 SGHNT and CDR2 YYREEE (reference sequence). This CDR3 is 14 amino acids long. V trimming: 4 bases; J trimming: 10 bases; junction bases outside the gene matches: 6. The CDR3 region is CASSARLAGDEQFF. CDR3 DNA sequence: TGTGCCAGCAGCGCTCGACTAGCGGGAGACGAGCAGTTCTTC. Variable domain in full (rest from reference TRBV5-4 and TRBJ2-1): ETGVTQSPTHLIKTRGQQVTLRCSSQSGHNTVSWYQQALGQGPQFIFQYYREEENGRGNFPPRFSGLQFPNYSSELNVNALELDDSALYLCASSARLAGDEQFFGPGTRLTVL.

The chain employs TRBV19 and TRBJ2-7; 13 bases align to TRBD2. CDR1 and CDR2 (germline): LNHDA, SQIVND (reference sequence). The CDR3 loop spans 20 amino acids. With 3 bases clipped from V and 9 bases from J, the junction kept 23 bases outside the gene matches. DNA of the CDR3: TGTGCCAGTAGTATGGGAGGACTAGCGGGAGAACTGAGGTCGGTGTATGGGCAGTACTTC. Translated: CASSMGGLAGELRSVYGQYF.

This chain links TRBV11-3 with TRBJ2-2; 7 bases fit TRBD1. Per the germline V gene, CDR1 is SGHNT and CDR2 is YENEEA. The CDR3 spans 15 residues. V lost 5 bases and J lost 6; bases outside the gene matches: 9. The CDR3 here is CASSRRQGSAGELFF. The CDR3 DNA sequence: TGTGCCAGCAGCAGACGACAGGGCTCAGCCGGGGAGCTGTTTTTT.

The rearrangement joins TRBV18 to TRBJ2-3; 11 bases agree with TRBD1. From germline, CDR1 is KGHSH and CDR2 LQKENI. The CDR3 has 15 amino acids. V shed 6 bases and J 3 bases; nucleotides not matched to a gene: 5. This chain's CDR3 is CASSPGQGGTDTQYF. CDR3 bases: TGTGCCAGCTCGCCGGGACAGGGGGGGACAGATACGCAGTATTTT.

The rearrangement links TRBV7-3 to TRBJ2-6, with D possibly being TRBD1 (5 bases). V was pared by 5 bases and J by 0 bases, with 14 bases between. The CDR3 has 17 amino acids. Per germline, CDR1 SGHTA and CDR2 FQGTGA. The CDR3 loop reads CASSVGVGSSGANVLTF. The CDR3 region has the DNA TGTGCCAGCAGCGTAGGGGTCGGGTCCTCTGGGGCCAACGTCCTGACTTTC.

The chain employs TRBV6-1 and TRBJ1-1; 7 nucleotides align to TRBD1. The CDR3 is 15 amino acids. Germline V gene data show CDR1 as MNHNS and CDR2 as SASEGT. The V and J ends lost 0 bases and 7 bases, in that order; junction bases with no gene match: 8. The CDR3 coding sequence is TGTGCCAGCAGTGAAGCGCAGAGACAGGGAATTGAAGCTTTCTTT. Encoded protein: CASSEAQRQGIEAFF.